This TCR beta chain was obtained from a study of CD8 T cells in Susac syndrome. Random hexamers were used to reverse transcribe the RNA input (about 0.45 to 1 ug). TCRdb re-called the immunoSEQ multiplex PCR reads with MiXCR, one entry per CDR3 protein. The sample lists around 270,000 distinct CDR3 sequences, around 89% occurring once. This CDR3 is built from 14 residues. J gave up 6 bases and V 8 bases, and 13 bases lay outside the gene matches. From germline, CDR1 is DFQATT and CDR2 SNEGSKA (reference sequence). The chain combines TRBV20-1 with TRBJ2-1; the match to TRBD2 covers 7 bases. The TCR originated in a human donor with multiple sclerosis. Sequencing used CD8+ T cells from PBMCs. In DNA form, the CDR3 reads TGCAGTACGACTAGCCTGAAATCGGGCAATGAGCAGTTCTTC. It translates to CSTTSLKSGNEQFF.